The rows below give T cell receptor beta chains drawn from one sample of a study of T cell responses to AZD1222 COVID-19 vaccine. TCRdb's copy holds only in-frame clones and misses some; the assay was immunoSEQ multiplex PCR. The repertoire holds around 150,000 clones, under 95% seen once, with 1.1% to 1.5% in the top ten. Material: peripheral blood, obtained on day 0 of AZD1222 vaccination. The receptors shown here come from an adult in good health. CDR3s include the opening cysteine and the closing phenylalanine or tryptophan. D genes are given only for firm matches. Clone size is shown for a subset of rows, as once, few, many or a class of expanded clone.

clone size: .
V gene: TRBV6-6
J gene: TRBJ2-6
D gene: .
CDR3 DNA: TGTGCCAGCAGTTTACTCGAGGGGTCTGGGGCCAACGTCCTGACTTTC
CDR3 protein: CASSLLEGSGANVLTF

clone size: .
V gene: TRBV4-3
J gene: TRBJ2-3
D gene: .
CDR3 DNA: TGCGCCAGCAGCCAAGAAAGGACCCCAGATACGCAGTATTTT
CDR3 protein: CASSQERTPDTQYF

clone size: .
V gene: TRBV19
J gene: TRBJ1-1
D gene: TRBD1
CDR3 DNA: TGTGCCAGTAGTCTGGGACAGGGAAATACTGAAGCTTTCTTT
CDR3 protein: CASSLGQGNTEAFF

clone size: .
V gene: TRBV19
J gene: TRBJ2-1
D gene: TRBD2
CDR3 DNA: TGTGCCAGCCATACGCGGGGGGGAGCCTCCTACAATGAGCAGTTCTTC
CDR3 protein: CASHTRGGASYNEQFF

clone size: .
V gene: TRBV6-5
J gene: TRBJ1-2
D gene: TRBD1
CDR3 DNA: TGTGCCAGCAGCCCCGAACGACAGGGACTTGGCTACACCTTC
CDR3 protein: CASSPERQGLGYTF

clone size: once
V gene: TRBV3-1/TRBV3-2
J gene: TRBJ1-2
D gene: .
CDR3 DNA: TGTGCCAGCAGCCAAGGCGGGCCGTATGGCTACACCTTC
CDR3 protein: CASSQGGPYGYTF

clone size: .
V gene: TRBV24-1
J gene: TRBJ2-2
D gene: .
CDR3 DNA: TGTGCCACCAGTGAGCAGGGGTGGTCCGGGGAGCTGTTTTTT
CDR3 protein: CATSEQGWSGELFF

clone size: once
V gene: TRBV6-5
J gene: TRBJ2-1
D gene: TRBD1
CDR3 DNA: TGTGCCAGCAGTTACTCTACAGGGGGAGGTGAGCAGTTCTTC
CDR3 protein: CASSYSTGGGEQFF

clone size: .
V gene: TRBV5-6
J gene: TRBJ2-3
D gene: TRBD1
CDR3 DNA: TGTGCCAGCAGCTTCAGACAGGGGAGCACAGATACGCAGTATTTT
CDR3 protein: CASSFRQGSTDTQYF

clone size: .
V gene: TRBV7-9
J gene: TRBJ2-1
D gene: .
CDR3 DNA: TGTGCCAGCAGCTCCTGGAGAATGGGCTACTACAATGAGCAGTTCTTC
CDR3 protein: CASSSWRMGYYNEQFF

clone size: .
V gene: TRBV28
J gene: TRBJ1-2
D gene: .
CDR3 DNA: TGTGCCAGCAGTTTACAGGGAAGCTATGGCTACACCTTC
CDR3 protein: CASSLQGSYGYTF

clone size: .
V gene: TRBV5-6
J gene: TRBJ2-7
D gene: TRBD2
CDR3 DNA: TGTGCCAGCAGCTGGCTAGCGGGAGGTGTCCACGAGCAGTACTTC
CDR3 protein: CASSWLAGGVHEQYF

clone size: .
V gene: TRBV10-3
J gene: TRBJ2-5
D gene: TRBD2
CDR3 DNA: TGTGCCATCAGAGGAGGGGGGACTAGCGTCGGGGAGACCCAGTACTTC
CDR3 protein: CAIRGGGTSVGETQYF

clone size: .
V gene: TRBV27
J gene: TRBJ1-5
D gene: .
CDR3 DNA: TGTGCCAGCAGTCCGATCGGCAATCAGCCCCAGCATTTT
CDR3 protein: CASSPIGNQPQHF

clone size: .
V gene: TRBV5-1
J gene: TRBJ1-2
D gene: TRBD1
CDR3 DNA: TGCGCCAGCAGTAAACCCCCGGCGACAGGGAACTATGGCTACACCTTC
CDR3 protein: CASSKPPATGNYGYTF

clone size: .
V gene: TRBV14
J gene: TRBJ1-6
D gene: TRBD1
CDR3 DNA: TGTGCCAGCAGCCTTCTTACAGGGGATACCTATAATTCACCCCTCCACTTT
CDR3 protein: CASSLLTGDTYNSPLHF

clone size: .
V gene: TRBV30
J gene: TRBJ1-5
D gene: TRBD1
CDR3 DNA: TGTGCCTGGACGACAGGGGGCCCTGAGCCCCAGCATTTT
CDR3 protein: CAWTTGGPEPQHF

clone size: .
V gene: TRBV2
J gene: TRBJ1-4
D gene: .
CDR3 DNA: TGTGCCAGCAGTGAAGGAAACAGGAATGAAAAACTGTTTTTT
CDR3 protein: CASSEGNRNEKLFF

clone size: .
V gene: TRBV7-9
J gene: TRBJ2-5
D gene: .
CDR3 DNA: TGTGCCAGCAGCTTAGTGTCCGAAGGGGAGACCCAGTACTTC
CDR3 protein: CASSLVSEGETQYF

clone size: once
V gene: TRBV12-1
J gene: TRBJ2-1
D gene: .
CDR3 DNA: TGTGCCAGCAGCTTTGAGGAGGCGGGCTCCGATGAGCAGTTCTTC
CDR3 protein: CASSFEEAGSDEQFF

clone size: .
V gene: TRBV18
J gene: TRBJ1-6
D gene: .
CDR3 DNA: TGTGCCAGCTCTCCATCCGGGACACGCAATTCACCCCTCCACTTT
CDR3 protein: CASSPSGTRNSPLHF

clone size: .
V gene: TRBV24-1
J gene: TRBJ2-3
D gene: TRBD1
CDR3 DNA: TGTGCCACCAGTGACCCAGGAGACAGGGGGCGTACGCAGTATTTT
CDR3 protein: CATSDPGDRGRTQYF

clone size: .
V gene: TRBV12-5
J gene: TRBJ2-3
D gene: .
CDR3 DNA: TGTGCTAGTGGTTTAAATACAGATACGCAGTATTTT
CDR3 protein: CASGLNTDTQYF

clone size: once
V gene: TRBV25-1
J gene: TRBJ1-1
D gene: TRBD1
CDR3 DNA: TGTGCCAGCAGTGAACGGTCAGGGGGCGATGGAGCTTTCTTT
CDR3 protein: CASSERSGGDGAFF

clone size: .
V gene: TRBV27
J gene: TRBJ2-7
D gene: .
CDR3 DNA: TGTGCCAGCAGTTTCGAGGGACCACTCTACGAGCAGTACTTC
CDR3 protein: CASSFEGPLYEQYF

clone size: .
V gene: TRBV21-1
J gene: TRBJ2-1
D gene: .
CDR3 DNA: TGTGCCAGCAGCCCCCCCACCGGGACAGGGCTGGCCTACAATGAGCAGTTCTTC
CDR3 protein: CASSPPTGTGLAYNEQFF

clone size: few
V gene: TRBV19
J gene: TRBJ1-5
D gene: TRBD1
CDR3 DNA: TGTGCCAGTCGCCCCCGGGACAGGGGAAGCAATCAGCCCCAGCATTTT
CDR3 protein: CASRPRDRGSNQPQHF

clone size: .
V gene: TRBV18
J gene: TRBJ1-2
D gene: .
CDR3 DNA: TGTGCCAGCTCACCAGCCGGGGATGGGGCTTATGGCTACACCTTC
CDR3 protein: CASSPAGDGAYGYTF

clone size: once
V gene: TRBV5-1
J gene: TRBJ1-2
D gene: .
CDR3 DNA: TGCGCCAGCAGAGGCATACGAGAGGCTGGCTACACCTTC
CDR3 protein: CASRGIREAGYTF

clone size: .
V gene: TRBV19
J gene: TRBJ1-6
D gene: TRBD1
CDR3 DNA: TGTGCCAGTAGTATTGGTGGGACAGGGAATTCACCCCTCCACTTT
CDR3 protein: CASSIGGTGNSPLHF

clone size: .
V gene: TRBV6-5
J gene: TRBJ2-4
D gene: .
CDR3 DNA: TGTGCCAGCAGGGGTATGGGACGTCAATATAACATTCAGTACTTC
CDR3 protein: CASRGMGRQYNIQYF

clone size: .
V gene: TRBV18
J gene: TRBJ2-7
D gene: .
CDR3 DNA: TGTGCCAGCACTACCTCGGATACTGGGACGCAGTACTTC
CDR3 protein: CASTTSDTGTQYF

clone size: .
V gene: TRBV9
J gene: TRBJ2-7
D gene: TRBD2
CDR3 DNA: TGTGCCAGCAGTCCACTAGCGGAGAGCTCCCACGAGCAGTACTTC
CDR3 protein: CASSPLAESSHEQYF

clone size: .
V gene: TRBV18
J gene: TRBJ1-1
D gene: TRBD1
CDR3 DNA: TGTGCCAGCTCACCAGGACAGGAAAGAGCTTTCTTT
CDR3 protein: CASSPGQERAFF

clone size: .
V gene: TRBV5-1
J gene: TRBJ2-7
D gene: .
CDR3 DNA: TGCGCCAGCAGCCCTGACAGCTACGAGCAGTACTTC
CDR3 protein: CASSPDSYEQYF

clone size: .
V gene: TRBV29-1
J gene: TRBJ1-1
D gene: TRBD1
CDR3 DNA: TGCAGCGTAGACGGACAGGACACTGAAGCTTTCTTT
CDR3 protein: CSVDGQDTEAFF